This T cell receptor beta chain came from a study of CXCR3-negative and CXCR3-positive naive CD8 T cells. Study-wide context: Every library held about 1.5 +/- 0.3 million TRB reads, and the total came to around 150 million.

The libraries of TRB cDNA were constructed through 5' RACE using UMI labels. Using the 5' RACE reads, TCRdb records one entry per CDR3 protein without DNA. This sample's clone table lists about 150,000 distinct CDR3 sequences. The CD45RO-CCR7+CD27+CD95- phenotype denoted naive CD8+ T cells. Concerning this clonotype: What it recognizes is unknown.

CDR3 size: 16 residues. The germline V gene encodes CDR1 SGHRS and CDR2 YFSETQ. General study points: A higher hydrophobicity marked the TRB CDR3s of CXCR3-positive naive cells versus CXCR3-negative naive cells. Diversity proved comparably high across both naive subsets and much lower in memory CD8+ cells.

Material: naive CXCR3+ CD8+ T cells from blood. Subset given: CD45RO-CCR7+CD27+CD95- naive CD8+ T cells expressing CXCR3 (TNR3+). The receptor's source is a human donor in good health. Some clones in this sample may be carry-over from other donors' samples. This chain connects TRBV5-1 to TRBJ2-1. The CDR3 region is CASTANQGADYNEQFF.